The 8 T cell receptor beta chains presented below share a single source sample, sequenced in a study of cytomegalovirus exposure and HLA in healthy donors. The PCR contained 60 Vbeta and 13 Jbeta primers. Repertoires were generated with immunoSEQ multiplex PCR, while TCRdb's copy carries only in-frame clones and drops some. This table holds about 92,000 clones, 55% to 75% found once. Material for sequencing was PBMCs. The receptors were sampled from a man aged 45 to 65 in good health and CMV-seronegative.

CDR3 sequence reads: CASSPRPAGADTQYF. The CDR3, as DNA: TGTGCCAGCAGCCCACGCCCAGCGGGGGCAGATACGCAGTATTTT. V gene TRBV7-6 combines with J gene TRBJ2-3; 8 bases agree with TRBD2. This CDR3 is 15 amino acids long. With V trimmed by 5 bases and J by 4 bases, 8 bases remained unmatched. The germline gives CDR1 SGHVS, CDR2 FNYEAQ.

The chain links TRBV28 to TRBJ1-3; 9 bases fit TRBD1. V shed 6 bases and J 4 bases; nucleotides not matched to a gene: 7. This CDR3 region has 15 residues. Germline assignment: CDR1 MDHEN and CDR2 SYDVKM. The DNA for the CDR3 is TGTGCCAGCAGCTCCGGGACAGGGACAGGAAACACCATATATTTT. It codes for CASSSGTGTGNTIYF. Looking up the rest from reference TRBV28 and TRBJ1-3 gives the full variable domain: DVKVTQSSRYLVKRTGEKVFLECVQDMDHENMFWYRQDPGLGLRLIYFSYDVKMKEKGDIPEGYSVSREKKERFSLILESASTNQTSMYLCASSSGTGTGNTIYFGEGSWLTVV.

This clone was counted a few times. The V and J genes are TRBV5-1 and TRBJ1-1, with 12 positions matching TRBD1. CDR1 and CDR2 (germline): SGHRS, YFSETQ. V gave up 3 bases and J gave up 8 bases; unmatched junction bases: 2. The CDR3 is 13 amino acids. CDR3 amino acids: CASSSGQGAEAFF. As DNA, the CDR3 is TGCGCCAGCAGCTCGGGACAGGGGGCGGAAGCTTTCTTT.

This clone has only a few counts. In the same sample, other DNA sequences code for this CDR3. The chain employs TRBV2 and TRBJ2-2, with 7 bases identical to TRBD2. The CDR3 sequence is 12 residues long. The V gene end was trimmed by 7 bases and the J gene end by 4 bases; junction bases not matched to a gene: 0. In germline, CDR1 is SNHLY, CDR2 FYNNEI. This chain's CDR3 is CASTGGTGELFF. CDR3 nucleotides: TGTGCCAGCACGGGGGGCACCGGGGAGCTGTTTTTT. Combining the CDR3 with reference TRBV2 and TRBJ2-2 gives the whole variable domain EPEVTQTPSHQVTQMGQEVILRCVPISNHLYFYWYRQILGQKVEFLVSFYNNEISEKSEIFDDQFSVERPDGSNFTLKIRSTKLEDSAMYFCASTGGTGELFFGEGSRLTVL.

The V gene is TRBV2, the J gene TRBJ1-1; TRBD1 aligns across 10 bases. The CDR3 is 14 amino acids. V trimming: 6 bases; J trimming: 5 bases; junction bases outside the gene matches: 6. Germline CDR1 is SNHLY and CDR2 is FYNNEI. The DNA for the CDR3 is TGTGCCAGCAGCGGGACAGGGGTTTTGACTGAAGCTTTCTTT. Its translation: CASSGTGVLTEAFF.

This clone has more than one count but fewer than ten. The chain uses TRBV5-1 and TRBJ2-3, with 9 bases fitting TRBD2. The junction had 5 bases not matched to a gene; V was cut back by 1 base and J by 2 bases. Germline V gives CDR1 SGHRS, CDR2 YFSETQ. The CDR3 has 16 amino acids. The CDR3: CASSLYAGGVTDTQYF. In DNA form, the CDR3 reads TGCGCCAGCAGCTTGTACGCGGGGGGGGTCACAGATACGCAGTATTTT.

A few counts support this clone. This chain joins TRBV6-6 and TRBJ2-1, with unresolved D. The germline V and J ends were trimmed by 6 bases and 8 bases, with 11 bases remaining between them. The V gene's germline CDR1 is MNHNY and CDR2 SVGAGI (reference sequence). The CDR3 extends over 12 amino acids. The CDR3 here is CASRVSFDEQFF. The CDR3 bases are TGTGCCAGCAGAGTTAGTTTCGATGAGCAGTTCTTC.

This chain joins TRBV30 and TRBJ2-4, with D possibly matching TRBD1 (5 bases). Trimming removed 2 bases at V and 3 bases at J, with 8 bases between. In germline, CDR1 is GTSNPN, CDR2 SVGIG (reference sequence). The CDR3 totals 13 residues. The CDR3 loop reads CAWSNQGKNIQYF. CDR3 coding DNA: TGTGCCTGGAGTAATCAGGGCAAAAACATTCAGTACTTC.